The 14 T cell receptor beta chains below all came from one sample that was sequenced in a study of Tregs in tolerant kidney transplant recipients. Recipients received nonmyeloablative bone marrow transplants from related graft donors, with transient mixed chimerism. Libraries were prepared by immunoSEQ multiplex PCR; TCRdb keeps only in-frame clonotypes and omits some of them. The listing records about 23,000 clones. The material sequenced was CD4+ T cells from blood (PBMCs), taken 6 months after the transplant. The source is a human patient who received a combined kidney and bone marrow transplant. Part of the T cell pool may stem from the graft donor.

On this clone itself: The read is 3 residues too short to cover the CDR3 end, so that end is filled in from the germline J gene. V gene TRBV5-1 combines with J gene TRBJ1-2; 9 bases fit TRBD1. Germline V CDR1 and CDR2: SGHRS, YFSETQ. This CDR3 is 13 amino acids long. CDR3 in amino acids: CASTLGDRASYTF. CDR3 bases read: TGCGCCAGCACCCTCGGGGACAGGGCTAGC.

A note on this clone: The sequenced fragment ends 3 residues before the CDR3 boundary, so the rest is inferred from the germline J gene. The rearrangement joins TRBV2 to TRBJ2-1; 8 bases line up with TRBD1. The CDR3 spans 13 residues. The V gene end was trimmed by 7 bases and the J gene end by 4 bases; junction bases not matched to a gene: 3. Germline V gene sequence: CDR1 SNHLY, CDR2 FYNNEI. The DNA read from the CDR3 is TGTGCCAGCACGGGACAGGCTTACAATGAG. Protein sequence: CASTGQAYNE. The whole CDR3 protein reads CASTGQAYNEQFF.

A remark on this clone: The read stops 3 residues short of the end of the CDR3; the missing end is completed from the germline J gene. The V call is TRBV7-9, the J call TRBJ2-2, with D uncertain. This CDR3 comprises 12 residues. Trimming took 5 bases from V and 3 from J, leaving 4 bases between them. From germline, CDR1 is SEHNR and CDR2 FQNEAQ (reference sequence). Here the CDR3 reads CASSPDTGELFF. Partial CDR3 DNA: TGTGCCAGCAGCCCGGACACCGGGGAG.

On this clone itself: The read ends 3 residues before the CDR3 terminus; that terminus is restored from the germline J gene. The rearrangement uses TRBV2 and TRBJ2-7; D perhaps matches TRBD2 (5 bases). Germline V CDR1 and CDR2: SNHLY, FYNNEI. V dropped 11 bases and J dropped 0 bases, with 14 bases sitting between them. The CDR3 length is 13 residues. CDR3 bases read: TGTGCCGGTCAACGGGGAGTCTCCTACGAG. Amino acids: CAGQRGVSYE. The CDR3 in full is CAGQRGVSYEQYF.

On this clone: The read ends 3 residues early relative to the CDR3; the germline J gene fills the gap. This chain links TRBV11-2 with TRBJ2-7; no clear D gene. The germline V gene has CDR1 SGHAT and CDR2 FQNNGV. Trimming removed 0 bases from V and 3 bases from J, with 9 bases in between. This CDR3 has 14 amino acids. CDR3 region: CASSLDGSVYEQYF. Incomplete CDR3 DNA: TGTGCCAGCAGCTTAGACGGGTCCGTCTACGAG.

CDR3 loop: CASSLTSGGPYEQYF. CDR3 DNA, as far as it was read: TGTGCCAGCAGCTTGACTAGCGGGGGTCCCTACGAG. J is TRBJ2-7 and V is TRBV11-2; 12 nucleotides match TRBD2. The read finishes 3 residues shy of the CDR3 end, and the germline J gene is used to complete it. V was clipped by 3 bases and J by 2 bases; unmatched bases: 2. The CDR3 totals 15 residues. Germline CDR1 and CDR2: SGHAT and FQNNGV. Full variable domain (remainder filled in from reference TRBV11-2 and TRBJ2-7): EAGVAQSPRYKIIEKRQSVAFWCNPISGHATLYWYQQILGQGPKLLIQFQNNGVVDDSQLPKDRFSAERLKGVDSTLKIQPAKLEDSAVYLCASSLTSGGPYEQYFGPGTRLTVT.

As regards this clone: With the read ending 3 residues before the CDR3 end, the germline J gene is used to fill in that end. The chain employs TRBV20-1 and TRBJ1-2; the match to TRBD1 covers 7 bases. Germline V gives CDR1 DFQATT, CDR2 SNEGSKA (reference sequence). This CDR3 contains 18 residues. CDR3 sequence: CSAEHLRGTAFFSISYTF. The sequenced CDR3 bases are TGCAGTGCCGAGCACCTTAGAGGGACAGCCTTTTTCTCTATAAGC.

A remark on this clone: The CDR3 goes on 3 residues after the read ends, and that part is filled in from the germline J gene. The chain links TRBV10-3 to TRBJ2-4, with 7 bases fitting TRBD2. The CDR3 length is 12 residues. Looked up from germline, CDR1 is ENHRY and CDR2 is SYGVKD. The CDR3 loop is CAGGTTTYDQYF. CDR3 bases read: TGTGCCGGCGGGACTACTACCTACGAT.

Of note for this clone: The CDR3 end is not reached by the read, which stops 3 residues before it; the germline J gene fills it in. This rearrangement joins TRBV18 to TRBJ1-1; a weak D match, TRBD1 (6 bases). V lost 0 bases, J lost 5 bases, and 7 bases lay in between. CDR1 is KGHSH and CDR2 is LQKENI in the germline V gene. The CDR3 is 13 amino acids. The part of the CDR3 DNA that was read is TGTGCCAGCTCACCACCCCAGGGGACTGAA. The encoded protein is CASSPPQGTE. The CDR3 in full is CASSPPQGTEAFF.

On this clone: The read falls 3 residues short of the CDR3 end, and the missing part is taken from the germline J gene. The genes are TRBV18 and TRBJ1-5; 7 bases are shared with TRBD1. Germline loops: CDR1 KGHSH, CDR2 LQKENI. V was clipped by 6 bases and J by 2 bases; unmatched bases: 4. The CDR3 has 14 residues. The part of the CDR3 DNA that was read is TGTGCCAGCTCGCCAGGGGGGGGCAATCAGCCC. This codes for CASSPGGGNQP. The whole CDR3 sequence is CASSPGGGNQPQHF. Full variable domain (outside the CDR3, taken from reference TRBV18 and TRBJ1-5): NAGVMQNPRHLVRRRGQEARLRCSPMKGHSHVYWYRQLPEEGLKFMVYLQKENIIDESGMPKERFSAEFPKEGPSILRIQQVVRGDSAAYFCASSPGGGNQPQHFGDGTRLSIL.

Of note for this clone: The CDR3 is cut off 3 residues early in the read; its end comes from the germline J gene. The chain joins TRBV7-6 to TRBJ1-1; D is possibly TRBD1 (5 bases). V lost 0 bases and J 3 bases, leaving 17 bases between the germline ends. CDR1 and CDR2 (germline): SGHVS, FNYEAQ. The CDR3 length is 17 residues. The CDR3 DNA, read in part, is TGTGCCAGCAGCTTAGCGAGGAGGGACTTTGCGGACACTGAA. This sequence encodes CASSLARRDFADTE. The CDR3 in its entirety is CASSLARRDFADTEAFF. The full variable domain, its missing parts supplied by reference TRBV7-6 and TRBJ1-1, is GAGVSQSPRYKVTKRGQDVALRCDPISGHVSLYWYRQALGQGPEFLTYFNYEAQQDKSGLPNDRFSAERPEGSISTLTIQRTEQRDSAMYRCASSLARRDFADTEAFFGQGTRLTVV.

A word on this clone: Coverage ceases 3 residues before the CDR3 finishes, and the germline J gene fills in the end. The chain has TRBV20-1 and TRBJ1-4; TRBD1 matches at 9 bases. In germline, CDR1 is DFQATT, CDR2 SNEGSKA (reference sequence). V shed 0 bases, J shed 7 bases, and the junction held 6 bases outside the gene matches. This CDR3 contains 15 residues. The DNA read from the CDR3 is TGCAGTGCTAGAGATCCGGGACAGGGAACTGAAAAA. Translated: CSARDPGQGTEK. The full CDR3 is CSARDPGQGTEKLFF.

With regard to this clone: The read terminates 3 residues before the CDR3 end, so the remaining end is supplied by the germline J gene. This chain uses TRBV6-2 or TRBV6-3 with TRBJ2-7; D may be TRBD2 (6 bases). Germline V gene lookup returns CDR1 MNHEY and CDR2 SVGEGT. V was cut by 7 bases and J by 2 bases, with 18 bases left in between. This CDR3 is 15 amino acids long. The sequenced CDR3 bases are TGTGCCAGCACCCCACCGGGACTTGGTCCCTACGAG. It specifies CASTPPGLGPYE. The complete CDR3 sequence is CASTPPGLGPYEQYF.

In the case of this clone: The read ends 3 residues shy of where the CDR3 ends; the end is completed using the germline J gene. The V gene is TRBV18, the J gene TRBJ1-1; no firm D call. Germline CDR1 reads KGHSH; CDR2 reads LQKENI. There are 15 residues in the CDR3. Here the CDR3 reads CASSPFNPTSLVAFF. The DNA read from the CDR3 is TGTGCCAGCTCACCATTTAATCCTACCTCGTTAGTA. The full variable domain, rest sourced from reference TRBV18 and TRBJ1-1, is NAGVMQNPRHLVRRRGQEARLRCSPMKGHSHVYWYRQLPEEGLKFMVYLQKENIIDESGMPKERFSAEFPKEGPSILRIQQVVRGDSAAYFCASSPFNPTSLVAFFGQGTRLTVV.